This T cell receptor beta chain was identified during a study of immune evolution from preneoplasia to lung adenocarcinoma. Study-level background: HLA loss of heterozygosity: under 7.5% AIS, more than 14% MIA, about 30% ADC, none AAH. Study-wide results and caveats: Later-stage lesions seemingly showed higher T cell density and diversity than normal lung.

Germline-derived CDR1 and CDR2 are SGHTA and FQGTGA. V was clipped by 1 base and J by 7 bases; unmatched bases: 15. The CDR3 is 18 residues long. Profiled with immunoSEQ multiplex PCR; TCRdb holds only in-frame clones, not every one. The sample shows 9,500 to 15,000 clones, about 84% of them seen only once. A note on this clone: Its specificity is unknown.

Input material: FFPE tissue from an adenomatous hyperplasia lung lesion. Described subset: atypical adenomatous hyperplasia (AAH), lung preneoplasia. The V gene is TRBV7-3, the J gene TRBJ2-1, with 8 bases that match TRBD2. The sequence was obtained from a person aged 50-70 years with lung adenocarcinoma. The DNA for the CDR3 is TGTGCCAGCAGCTTAAATGCCCCCACGGGATCGGGGGGGAATGAGCAGTTCTTC. It is translated as CASSLNAPTGSGGNEQFF.